The present T cell receptor beta chain was sequenced within a study of regulatory T cells in long-lasting Graves disease. The sample holds many counts of this clonotype. To make TCR beta libraries, researchers used iRepertoire HTBI primers and Arm-PCR of CDR3 regions. Via MiXCR, TCRdb re-called the multiplex PCR reads, giving one row per CDR3 protein. The sample lists under 450,000 distinct CDR3 sequences; roughly 10% were seen once. Time point noted: newly diagnosed GD, antithyroid drugs for less than 3 months. From PBMCs, RNA was extracted and then used to make the TCR library. The authors drew patients from an endocrinology department in Xi'an, China. The CDR3 length is 16 residues. CDR1 and CDR2 from the germline V gene are SGHTA and FQGNSA. V trimming: 8 bases; J trimming: 6 bases; junction bases outside the gene matches: 13. This sample also appeared in a second study, on T cells in Graves' hyperthyroidism and ophthalmopathy. Turning to that study: Most thyroid clonotypes that were expanded above 0.001 also turned up in blood. Through a model of 13 V-J features, ophthalmopathy was separated from stable hyperthyroidism.

Sequencing was performed on peripheral blood mononuclear cells (PBMCs), taken at new diagnosis, from a patient treated with antithyroid drugs. The V and J genes are TRBV7-2 and TRBJ2-1; 10 nucleotides line up with TRBD2. The source is a woman aged 18 to 35 with Graves disease. CDR3 region: CASLPYLAGARNEQFF. In DNA, the CDR3 is TGTGCCAGCCTCCCGTACCTAGCGGGAGCCCGCAATGAGCAGTTCTTC.